The entry below describes one T cell receptor (beta chain). Its antigen remains unidentified. The CDR3 loop spans 14 amino acids. Germline V lookup: CDR1 DFQATT, CDR2 SNEGSKA (reference sequence). Between the trimmed V and J ends, which lost 3 bases and 4 bases, there was a span of 13 bases. Sequenced with the Oncomine TCR Beta short-read assay was DNA taken from cultured CD4+ T cells. One entry per CDR3 protein results from TCRdb running MiXCR on the PCR reads. The table includes about 8,900 distinct CDR3 sequences, 55% to 75% detected once. Described treatment: approximately 9-day PBMC culture with coronavirus spike peptide pools or control peptides (ViraFEST assay). This specimen belongs to a study of vaccination and CD4 T cells after COVID-19. Study findings and constraints: From a median of about 20 to 40, SARS-CoV-2-reactive clonotypes increased, though not significantly.

The rearrangement links TRBV20-1 to TRBJ1-3; no clear D. This receptor was taken from a human donor who had recovered from COVID-19. Sequencing used CD4+ T cells from blood, cultured in vitro. The CDR3 DNA reads as TGCAGTGCTAGGATTCGGGGTGAGGGAAACACCATATATTTT. Translated: CSARIRGEGNTIYF.